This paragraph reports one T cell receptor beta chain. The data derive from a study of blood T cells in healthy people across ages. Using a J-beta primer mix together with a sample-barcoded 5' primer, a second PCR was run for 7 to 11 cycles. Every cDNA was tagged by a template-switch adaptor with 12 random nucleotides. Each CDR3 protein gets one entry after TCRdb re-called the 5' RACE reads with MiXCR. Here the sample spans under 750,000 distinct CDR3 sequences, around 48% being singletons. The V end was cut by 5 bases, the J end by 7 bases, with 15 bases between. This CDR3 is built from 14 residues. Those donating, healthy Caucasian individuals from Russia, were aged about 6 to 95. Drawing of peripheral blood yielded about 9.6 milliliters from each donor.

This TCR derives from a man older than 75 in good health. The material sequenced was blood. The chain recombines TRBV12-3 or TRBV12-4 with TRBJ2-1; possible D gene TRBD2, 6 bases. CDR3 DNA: TGTGCCAGCAGTCCTCTTGGTAGCGGAAATGAGCAGTTCTTC. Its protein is CASSPLGSGNEQFF.